The clone carrying this TCR beta chain was counted between two and nine times. The table came from immunoSEQ multiplex PCR; TCRdb's copy has only in-frame clones and leaves some out. This table has roughly 120,000 clones, roughly 80% appearing once. V lost 7 bases and J lost 3, with 15 bases in between. The germline V gene has CDR1 MNHNY and CDR2 SVGAGI (reference sequence). The CDR3 is 14 amino acids. The data derive from a study of blood T cell repertoires in COVID-19. Whole-study context: Acute and convalescent COVID-19 samples came from the United States, Italy and Spain.

Sequencing was performed on peripheral blood. The chain recombines TRBV6-6 with TRBJ1-2; weak D call: TRBD1 (6 bases). The receptor was isolated from a man aged 50 to 60 with acute or convalescent COVID-19. This chain's CDR3 is CASNKGGEDYGYTF. CDR3 nucleotide sequence: TGTGCCAGCAATAAGGGGGGGGAGGACTATGGCTACACCTTC.